The TCR beta chain under discussion was sequenced for a study of early T cells in non-severe SARS-CoV-2 infection. Individual cDNA molecules were tagged with unique molecular identifiers. One entry per CDR3 protein results from TCRdb running MiXCR on the 5' RACE reads. Of some 45,000 distinct CDR3 sequences listed, approximately 9% are singletons. General observations from the study: A preference for anti-spike CD8 responses marked VDJdb matching, which missed private and CD4 specificities.

CDR3 size: 13 residues. V was shortened by 5 bases and J by 8 bases, with 15 bases between the two germline ends. Germline lookup yields CDR1 SQVTM and CDR2 ANQGSEA. This clonotype was detected only a few times. Antigen unknown. The sequence came from an adult who was a healthcare worker with PCR-confirmed SARS-CoV-2 infection or an uninfected control (not recorded which). The sample in question was whole blood, obtained at baseline. J is TRBJ1-4 and V is TRBV29-1; D is perhaps TRBD1 (6 bases). CDR3 amino acids: CSVLTGPQEKLFF. The CDR3 DNA reads as TGCAGCGTTCTGACAGGCCCTCAGGAAAAACTGTTTTTT.